These 16 T cell receptor beta chains were sequenced from one sample in a study of immune characterization of retroperitoneal liposarcoma. TCRdb re-analysed the PCR reads in MiXCR, keeping a single row per CDR3 protein. Of around 12,000 distinct CDR3 sequences in the sample, 25% to 30% are singletons; the top ten hold under 9.5%. The sample comprised tumor tissue. Receptors were obtained from a male donor with retroperitoneal liposarcoma.

This chain uses TRBV28 with TRBJ2-1; TRBD2 aligns across 8 bases. The J call may be faulty, since TRBJ2-7 better matches the DNA end. CDR1 MDHEN and CDR2 SYDVKM come from the germline V gene. The CDR3 has 17 amino acids. The CDR3 bases are TGTGCCAGCACCCTTTCCCTTTTCGGGACTAGTCACTACGAGCAGTACTTC. Translating gives CASTLSLFGTSHYEQYF.

This clonotype has just a few counts. The chain carries TRBV6-1 and TRBJ1-1, with D unclear. The V end was cut by 6 bases, the J end by 0 bases, with 5 bases between. Per the germline V gene, CDR1 is MNHNS and CDR2 is SASEGT. CDR3 size: 12 residues. As DNA, the CDR3 is TGTGCCAGCAGGAAGATGAACACTGAAGCTTTCTTT. Protein: CASRKMNTEAFF.

V gene TRBV6-1 combines with J gene TRBJ2-1, with D tentatively TRBD2 (6 bases). V was trimmed by 5 bases and J by 2 bases, leaving 16 bases between them. Germline values: CDR1 MNHNS, CDR2 SASEGT. The CDR3 sequence is 16 residues long. In DNA form, the CDR3 reads TGTGCCAGCAGTTGGTCCAAGGGCGGGGCCTACAATGAGCAGTTCTTC. Translating gives CASSWSKGGAYNEQFF.

This chain links TRBV28 with TRBJ2-5; 11 bases are shared with TRBD2. The assigned J gene may be wrong: the sequence end matches TRBJ2-1 better. The CDR3 is 15 residues long. The V gene's germline CDR1 is MDHEN and CDR2 SYDVKM. CDR3 residues: CASSPGTSGYNEQFF. The CDR3 DNA reads as TGTGCCAGCAGTCCCGGGACTAGCGGCTACAATGAGCAGTTCTTC.

Many counts were recorded for this clonotype. This chain joins TRBV6-1 and TRBJ2-5, with TRBD2 matching over 12 bases. This CDR3 is built from 16 residues. Germline V gene data show CDR1 as MNHNS and CDR2 as SASEGT. Germline trimming cut 6 bases from V and 1 base from J; bases unmatched to any gene: 6. CDR3 DNA sequence: TGTGCCAGCAGCTCCGGACTAGCGGGGTTCCAAGAGACCCAGTACTTC. Its translation is CASSSGLAGFQETQYF.

CDR3 sequence: CASSPQTGPDTQYF. The CDR3 coding sequence is TGTGCCAGCTCACCACAGACGGGCCCAGATACGCAGTATTTT. The chain recombines TRBV18 with TRBJ2-3, with D hard to call. This CDR3 region has 14 residues. V gave up 1 base and J gave up 4 bases, with 9 bases separating them. Germline loops: CDR1 KGHSH, CDR2 LQKENI.

The gene calls are TRBV28 and TRBJ1-5; TRBD1 matches at 7 bases. Germline V gene sequence: CDR1 MDHEN, CDR2 SYDVKM. This CDR3 contains 15 residues. V trimming: 5 bases; J trimming: 2 bases; junction bases outside the gene matches: 6. The CDR3 reads CASSPDRVGNQPQHF. The CDR3, as DNA: TGTGCCAGCAGTCCCGACAGGGTGGGCAATCAGCCCCAGCATTTT. The whole variable domain, remainder taken from reference TRBV28 and TRBJ1-5, is DVKVTQSSRYLVKRTGEKVFLECVQDMDHENMFWYRQDPGLGLRLIYFSYDVKMKEKGDIPEGYSVSREKKERFSLILESASTNQTSMYLCASSPDRVGNQPQHFGDGTRLSIL.

This clonotype turned up a few times. This sequence joins TRBV12-3 or TRBV12-4 and TRBJ2-1; 9 positions agree with TRBD2. With the DNA end fitting TRBJ2-7 better, the J assignment may be wrong. This CDR3 comprises 15 residues. CDR3 region: CASSLVAGGLNEQYF. The DNA for the CDR3 is TGTGCCAGCAGTTTAGTCGCGGGAGGGCTGAATGAGCAGTACTTC.

This clonotype was observed at least ten times. The J gene is TRBJ2-5, the V gene TRBV6-1; D ambiguous. This CDR3 comprises 11 residues. Per germline, CDR1 MNHNS and CDR2 SASEGT. Trimming left V 2 bases short and J 2 bases short, with 0 bases between. CDR3 region: CASSEQETQYF. CDR3 DNA: TGTGCCAGCAGTGAACAAGAGACCCAGTACTTC.

This clonotype is termed medium-sized. The CDR3 loop reads CASSVRGKEYEQYF. DNA for the CDR3: TGTGCCAGCAGTGTACGGGGGAAGGAGTACGAGCAGTACTTC. This chain uses TRBV27 with TRBJ2-1; D is perhaps TRBD2 (6 bases). The DNA end lines up better with TRBJ2-7; the J call may be wrong. This CDR3 is built from 14 residues. CDR1 MNHEY and CDR2 SMNVEV come from the germline V gene (reference sequence).

Comment on this clonotype: A read error may explain this, as a much larger clone is one base away. No conserved phenylalanine or tryptophan is present at the end of the CDR3, so a read error is the likely explanation. This rearrangement joins TRBV28 to TRBJ2-7; D is ambiguous. Between the trimmed V and J ends, which lost 4 bases and 4 bases, there was a span of 8 bases. Germline values: CDR1 MDHEN, CDR2 SYDVKM. This CDR3 has 12 amino acids. The CDR3 spells CASSSRRYEQYY. DNA for the CDR3: TGTGCCAGCAGTTCCAGAAGATACGAGCAGTACTAC.

This clonotype was observed many times. This chain joins TRBV6-4 and TRBJ2-7, with TRBD1 matching over 7 bases. With V trimmed by 5 bases and J by 0 bases, 10 bases remained unmatched. Germline V CDR1 and CDR2: MRHNA, SNTAGT. The length of the CDR3 is 16 residues. The CDR3 here is CASSPNTDRASYEQYF. CDR3 sequence (DNA): TGTGCCAGCAGTCCAAACACCGACAGGGCCTCCTACGAGCAGTACTTC.

This clonotype is medium-sized by share. The chain couples TRBV27 to TRBJ2-1, with 12 bases fitting TRBD2. The J call could be wrong; TRBJ2-7 is a better fit for the DNA end. The CDR3 contains 17 residues. CDR1 is MNHEY and CDR2 is SMNVEV in the germline V gene (reference sequence). CDR3 DNA: TGTGCCAGCACCCAAACTGGACTAGCGGGGAAAAGTTACGAGCAGTACTTC. Translation gives CASTQTGLAGKSYEQYF.

This clonotype was found many times. This chain connects TRBV7-2 to TRBJ1-6; TRBD1 might be the D (5 bases). Germline CDR1 reads SGHTA; CDR2 reads FQGNSA. The germline V and J ends were trimmed by 3 bases and 9 bases, with 18 bases remaining between them. The CDR3 consists of 16 residues. The CDR3 bases are TGTGCCAGCAGCTTGGGAGGGGCCAGGTTTAGTTCACCCCTCCACTTT. It codes for CASSLGGARFSSPLHF.

J is TRBJ2-4 and V is TRBV6-5; D is possibly TRBD1 (6 bases). This CDR3 is built from 16 residues. Germline assignment: CDR1 MNHEY and CDR2 SVGAGI. The V and J ends lost 6 bases and 13 bases respectively, with 28 bases between them. As DNA, the CDR3 is TGTGCCAGCAGGGAAGGGACACCGGGCACCTACAATGAGCAGTACTTC. Residues: CASREGTPGTYNEQYF.

The V and J genes are TRBV7-3 and TRBJ2-1; the match to TRBD2 covers 7 bases. Germline-derived CDR1 and CDR2 are SGHTA and FQGTGA. The CDR3 is 15 amino acids. V shed 2 bases, J shed 13 bases, and the junction held 14 bases outside the gene matches. CDR3 DNA: TGTGCCAGCAGCTTATCTAGCGGAGGGGATGAGACCCAGTTCTTC. Amino acids: CASSLSSGGDETQFF.